These 12 T cell receptor beta chains were all obtained from the same sample, sequenced in a study of cytomegalovirus exposure and HLA in healthy donors. Use of 60 Vbeta and 13 Jbeta primers characterized the PCR. Assay used: immunoSEQ multiplex PCR; TCRdb lists only in-frame clones, some missing. The repertoire holds around 130,000 clones, with 82% as singletons. Material for sequencing was PBMCs. The source of these receptors is a woman between 18 and 29 years old in good health and CMV-seronegative.

V gene TRBV7-6 combines with J gene TRBJ1-1, with D perhaps matching TRBD1 (5 bases). V was trimmed by 3 bases and J by 0 bases, leaving 8 bases between them. CDR3 size: 14 residues. Germline V CDR1 and CDR2: SGHVS, FNYEAQ. DNA of the CDR3: TGTGCCAGCAGCTTGGGGGGGATGAACACTGAAGCTTTCTTT. Residues: CASSLGGMNTEAFF.

The chain couples TRBV14 to TRBJ2-2; D is ambiguous. Between the trimmed V and J ends, which lost 4 bases and 2 bases, there was a span of 11 bases. The CDR3 runs 15 residues. Germline V lookup: CDR1 SGHDN, CDR2 FVKESK. DNA for the CDR3: TGTGCCAGCAGCCCGACAACTCCTAACACCGGGGAGCTGTTTTTT. Residues: CASSPTTPNTGELFF.

The chain uses TRBV5-6 and TRBJ1-2; 7 bases agree with TRBD1. V trimming: 0 bases; J trimming: 8 bases; junction bases outside the gene matches: 4. CDR3 length equals 13 residues. The V gene's germline CDR1 is SGHDT and CDR2 YYEEEE. For the CDR3, the DNA is TGTGCCAGCAGCTTGGAACAGGGGAACGGCTACACCTTC. This sequence encodes CASSLEQGNGYTF.

J is TRBJ1-1 and V is TRBV7-9; D gene unclear. Trimming took off 1 base at V and 1 base at J, with 7 bases between the two ends. The CDR3 covers 14 residues. Looked up from germline, CDR1 is SEHNR and CDR2 is FQNEAQ (reference sequence). The CDR3 reads CASSLDAANTEAFF. The CDR3 DNA reads TGTGCCAGCAGCTTAGACGCGGCGAACACTGAAGCTTTCTTT.

This chain links TRBV19 with TRBJ2-7, with TRBD1 matching 7 bases. The ends lost 5 bases at V and 5 bases at J; junction bases unmatched: 12. Germline V gives CDR1 LNHDA, CDR2 SQIVND (reference sequence). The CDR3 is made up of 15 amino acids. The CDR3 coding sequence is TGTGCCAGTAGTCCAGTTGGGACAGTATTCAACGAGCAGTACTTC. This codes for CASSPVGTVFNEQYF.

This chain uses TRBV5-1 with TRBJ1-1; no clear D. The CDR3 extends over 16 amino acids. CDR1 is SGHRS, CDR2 YFSETQ, per germline. V lost 4 bases, J lost 3 bases, and 19 bases lay in between. CDR3 coding DNA: TGCGCCAGCAGCCCGGCGGGCGAGGGAGGGCACACTGAAGCTTTCTTT. It codes for CASSPAGEGGHTEAFF.

The V and J genes are TRBV5-1 and TRBJ1-5; TRBD1 is a possible D gene (5 bases). Germline-derived CDR1 and CDR2 are SGHRS and YFSETQ. Trimming took 0 bases from V and 0 from J, leaving 7 bases between them. This CDR3 contains 15 residues. CDR3 protein: CASSLGDSSNQPQHF. Written as DNA, the CDR3 is TGCGCCAGCAGCTTGGGCGACAGTAGCAATCAGCCCCAGCATTTT.

This chain uses TRBV6-4 with TRBJ1-2, with 7 bases lining up with TRBD1. V gave up 0 bases and J gave up 4 bases; unmatched junction bases: 2. This CDR3 is 14 amino acids long. CDR1 is MRHNA and CDR2 is SNTAGT in the germline V gene. For the CDR3, the DNA is TGTGCCAGCAGTGACTCTGGACAGGCCTATGGCTACACCTTC. This translates into CASSDSGQAYGYTF.

This chain connects TRBV18 to TRBJ2-1, with TRBD2 as a possible D gene (6 bases). V lost 5 bases and J 7 bases, leaving 12 bases between the germline ends. The CDR3 runs 13 residues. Germline V lookup: CDR1 KGHSH, CDR2 LQKENI. The CDR3 protein is CASSSGRGNEQFF. In DNA, the CDR3 is TGTGCCAGCTCATCCGGGCGGGGAAATGAGCAGTTCTTC.

This chain joins TRBV7-9 and TRBJ1-1, with TRBD1 matching over 8 bases. J was trimmed by 5 bases and V by 5 bases; bases with no gene match: 10. This CDR3 contains 15 residues. From germline, CDR1 is SEHNR and CDR2 FQNEAQ (reference sequence). Written as DNA, the CDR3 is TGTGCCAGCAGCCACAGACAGGGGACGAGGACTGAAGCTTTCTTT. It encodes CASSHRQGTRTEAFF.

This clone was observed a handful of times. The chain couples TRBV15 to TRBJ1-6, with a possible D match to TRBD1 (6 bases). Trimming pared 3 bases from V and 6 bases from J, leaving 15 bases between. CDR3 length: 16 amino acids. Germline values: CDR1 LNHNV, CDR2 YYDKDF (reference sequence). In DNA, the CDR3 is TGTGCCACCAGCAGCGGCCGAGGGGGAAGTAATTCACCCCTCCACTTT. This sequence encodes CATSSGRGGSNSPLHF.

The chain recombines TRBV25-1 with TRBJ1-1; D may be TRBD1 (6 bases). The CDR3 spans 13 residues. Trimming took off 4 bases at V and 5 bases at J, with 11 bases between the two ends. Germline V gene sequence: CDR1 MGHDK, CDR2 SYGVNS. CDR3 nucleotide sequence: TGTGCCAGCAGTGGGGAGGGGGGGACTGAAGCTTTCTTT. This gives the protein CASSGEGGTEAFF.